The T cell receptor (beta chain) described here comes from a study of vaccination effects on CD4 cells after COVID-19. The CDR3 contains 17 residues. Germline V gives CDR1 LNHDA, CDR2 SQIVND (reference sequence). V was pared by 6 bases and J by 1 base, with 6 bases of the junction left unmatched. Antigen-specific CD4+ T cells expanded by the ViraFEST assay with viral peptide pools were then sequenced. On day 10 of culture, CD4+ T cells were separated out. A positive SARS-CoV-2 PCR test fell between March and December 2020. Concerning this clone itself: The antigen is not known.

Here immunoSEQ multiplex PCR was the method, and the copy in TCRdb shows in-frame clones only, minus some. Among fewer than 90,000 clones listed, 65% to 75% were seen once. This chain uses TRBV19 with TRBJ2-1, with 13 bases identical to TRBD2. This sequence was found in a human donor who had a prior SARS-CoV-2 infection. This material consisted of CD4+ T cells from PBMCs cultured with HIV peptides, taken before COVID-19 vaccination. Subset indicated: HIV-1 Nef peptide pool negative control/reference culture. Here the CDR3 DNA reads TGTGCCAGTAGCCGGACTAGCGGGAGTAGTTCCTACAATGAGCAGTTCTTC. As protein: CASSRTSGSSSYNEQFF.